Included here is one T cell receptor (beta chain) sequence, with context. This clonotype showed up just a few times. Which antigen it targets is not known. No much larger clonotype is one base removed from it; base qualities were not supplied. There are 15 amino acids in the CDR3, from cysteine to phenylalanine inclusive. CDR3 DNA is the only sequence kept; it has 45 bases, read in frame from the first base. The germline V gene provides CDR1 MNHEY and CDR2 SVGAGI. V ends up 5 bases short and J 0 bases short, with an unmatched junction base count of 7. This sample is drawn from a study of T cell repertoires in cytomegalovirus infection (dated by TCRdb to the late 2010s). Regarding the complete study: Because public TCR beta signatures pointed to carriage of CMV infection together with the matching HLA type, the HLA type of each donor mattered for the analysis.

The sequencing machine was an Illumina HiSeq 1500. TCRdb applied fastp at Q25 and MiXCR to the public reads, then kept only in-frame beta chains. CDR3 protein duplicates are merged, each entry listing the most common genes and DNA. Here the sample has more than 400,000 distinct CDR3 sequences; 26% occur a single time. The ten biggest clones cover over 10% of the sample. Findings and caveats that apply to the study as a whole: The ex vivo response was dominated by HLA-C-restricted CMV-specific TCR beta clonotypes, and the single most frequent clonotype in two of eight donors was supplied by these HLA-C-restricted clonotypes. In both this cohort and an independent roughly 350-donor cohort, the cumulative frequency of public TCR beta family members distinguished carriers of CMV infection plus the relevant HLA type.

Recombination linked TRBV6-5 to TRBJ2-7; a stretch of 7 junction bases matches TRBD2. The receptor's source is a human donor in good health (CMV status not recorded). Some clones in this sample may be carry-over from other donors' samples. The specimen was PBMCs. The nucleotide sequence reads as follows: TGTGCCAGCAGTCTTAGCGGGTCGACCTCCTACGAGCAGTACTTC. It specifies CASSLSGSTSYEQYF.